These 30 T cell receptor beta chains were all obtained from the same sample, sequenced in a study of circulating CD8 cells and anti-PD-1 response in melanoma. Sorting of live CD3+CD8+TCRalphabeta+ cells by PD-1 and/or TIGIT gave four subsets. Using around 16 ng of total RNA, TCR libraries were made with the QIAseq Immune Repertoire TCR panel. A single record per CDR3 protein comes from TCRdb applying MiXCR to the reads. The data show 620 or so distinct CDR3 sequences, around 7% seen once. This specimen consisted of CD8+ T cells from PBMCs, obtained at baseline or after one month of anti-PD-1 therapy (not recorded which). The receptors here all came from a human donor with melanoma.

This clonotype is termed large. The V gene is TRBV14, the J gene TRBJ2-1; TRBD2 might be the D (5 bases). The ends were cut back, 4 bases at V and 9 bases at J, with 13 bases in the middle. The CDR3 spans 13 residues. Germline CDR1 SGHDN, CDR2 FVKESK. CDR3 amino acids: CASSPTLRGEQFF. The CDR3 nucleotides are TGTGCCAGCAGCCCGACCCTACGGGGTGAGCAGTTCTTC.

The rearrangement uses TRBV5-5 and TRBJ2-4; no reliable D call. The germline V gene has CDR1 SGHKS and CDR2 YYEKEE (reference sequence). Trimming left V 6 bases short and J 5 bases short, with 15 bases between. This CDR3 comprises 14 residues. The CDR3 reads CASTGVPSENIQYF. CDR3 DNA: TGTGCCAGCACTGGGGTACCCTCCGAAAACATTCAGTACTTC. The entire variable domain, with the rest obtained from reference TRBV5-5 and TRBJ2-4, is as follows: DAGVTQSPTHLIKTRGQQVTLRCSPISGHKSVSWYQQVLGQGPQFIFQYYEKEERGRGNFPDRFSARQFPNYSSELNVNALLLGDSALYLCASTGVPSENIQYFGAGTRLSVL.

By proportion, this clonotype is large. V usage is TRBV27 and J usage is TRBJ2-7, with D tentatively TRBD1 (5 bases). Per the germline V gene, CDR1 is MNHEY and CDR2 is SMNVEV (reference sequence). Between the trimmed V and J ends, which lost 2 bases and 5 bases, there was a span of 10 bases. The CDR3 spans 13 residues. This CDR3 is CASSLIGAHEQYF. CDR3 bases: TGTGCCAGCAGTTTAATTGGGGCCCACGAGCAGTACTTC.

This clonotype rates as medium-sized. The chain links TRBV9 to TRBJ1-2, with D hard to call. The CDR3 runs to 11 residues. Germline values: CDR1 SGDLS, CDR2 YYNGEE. V was cut by 5 bases and J by 2 bases, with 4 bases left in between. CDR3 loop: CASRQNYGYTF. The CDR3, as DNA: TGTGCCAGCAGACAGAACTATGGCTACACCTTC.

This clonotype qualifies as large. This chain joins TRBV29-1 and TRBJ2-7; 7 bases are a match to TRBD1. The V segment lost 3 bases and the J segment 2 bases; nucleotides outside the gene matches: 4. CDR1 is SQVTM, CDR2 ANQGSEA, per germline. The CDR3 is made up of 13 amino acids. Here the CDR3 reads CSVEVRGTYEQYF. CDR3 bases: TGCAGCGTTGAGGTCAGGGGGACCTACGAGCAGTACTTC.

As concerns this clonotype: At one of its ends the junction is not consistent with the germline gene, which may arise from a read error. The genes are TRBV13 and TRBJ1-1, with a tentative D call TRBD1 (5 bases). CDR1 is PRHDT, CDR2 FYEKMQ, per germline (reference sequence). This CDR3 contains 13 residues. The CDR3 spells CASSVGGGTEAFF. In DNA form, the CDR3 reads TGTGCCAGCAGCGTAGGCGGGGGGACTGAAGCTTTCTTT.

The genes are TRBV20-1 and TRBJ2-7; 7 bases are a match to TRBD1. Trimming cost V 3 bases and J 2 bases; bases outside gene matches: 10. The CDR3 runs to 15 residues. The germline V gene has CDR1 DFQATT and CDR2 SNEGSKA (reference sequence). The CDR3 region has the DNA TGCAGTGCTAGCTCGACGGACAGGCCTACCTACGAGCAGTACTTC. As protein: CSASSTDRPTYEQYF.

This clonotype is large (0.1 to 1%) within its sample. V usage is TRBV19 and J usage is TRBJ2-5, with 10 bases identical to TRBD2. The CDR3 spans 17 residues. The V gene end was trimmed by 7 bases and the J gene end by 2 bases; junction bases not matched to a gene: 13. Germline loops: CDR1 LNHDA, CDR2 SQIVND (reference sequence). Here the CDR3 reads CASTFSGGLALQETQYF. The CDR3 DNA sequence: TGTGCCAGTACCTTCTCAGGGGGACTAGCGCTACAAGAGACCCAGTACTTC.

This clonotype is labeled as large. The genes are TRBV6-5 and TRBJ1-5, with 7 bases that match TRBD1. The CDR3 totals 14 residues. Germline V gene data show CDR1 as MNHEY and CDR2 as SVGAGI. Trimming took 0 bases from V and 5 from J; bases not matched to a gene: 1. This chain's CDR3 is CASSYSDRDQPQHF. Here the CDR3 DNA reads TGTGCCAGCAGTTACTCAGACAGGGATCAGCCCCAGCATTTT.

This clonotype is classed as large. The chain carries TRBV29-1 and TRBJ2-6; D is tentatively TRBD1 or TRBD2 (5 bases each). V gave up 5 bases and J gave up 0 bases, with 17 bases separating them. Germline CDR1 reads SQVTM; CDR2 reads ANQGSEA. CDR3 size: 17 residues. The CDR3 protein is CSVRFRDQNSGANVLTF. The CDR3 DNA is TGCAGCGTTCGGTTCAGGGACCAAAACTCTGGGGCCAACGTCCTGACTTTC.

This clonotype is labeled as medium-sized. This rearrangement joins TRBV18 to TRBJ1-3; perhaps TRBD1 as D (6 bases). V lost 8 bases to trimming and J lost 1 base, with 12 bases between them. The CDR3 is made up of 14 amino acids. From germline, CDR1 is KGHSH and CDR2 LQKENI. For the CDR3, the DNA is TGTGCCAGCCTTCGGACAGATTCTGGAAACACCATATATTTT. Translation gives CASLRTDSGNTIYF. Variable domain in full (rest from reference TRBV18 and TRBJ1-3): NAGVMQNPRHLVRRRGQEARLRCSPMKGHSHVYWYRQLPEEGLKFMVYLQKENIIDESGMPKERFSAEFPKEGPSILRIQQVVRGDSAAYFCASLRTDSGNTIYFGEGSWLTVV.

This clonotype qualifies as large. The J gene is TRBJ1-2, the V gene TRBV24-1, with D unclear. This CDR3 has 13 amino acids. Trimming removed 3 bases from V and 4 bases from J, with 8 bases in between. The V gene's germline CDR1 is KGHDR and CDR2 SFDVKD. In DNA form, the CDR3 reads TGTGCCACCAGTGATCCGGGTCTCTATGGCTACACCTTC. It translates to CATSDPGLYGYTF.

Judged by abundance, this clonotype is medium-sized. The rearrangement links TRBV9 to TRBJ2-1, with a weak D call TRBD2 (6 bases). The V end was cut by 0 bases, the J end by 9 bases, with 10 bases between. This CDR3 spans 13 amino acids. Germline V gives CDR1 SGDLS, CDR2 YYNGEE. As DNA, the CDR3 is TGTGCCAGCAGCGTAGGCTCCGGGGGTGAGCAGTTCTTC. Translating it yields CASSVGSGGEQFF.

This chain links TRBV4-2 with TRBJ2-7; possibly TRBD1 for D (6 bases). The CDR3 sequence is 15 residues long. V lost 3 bases to trimming and J lost 1 base, with 13 bases between them. CDR1 and CDR2 from the germline V gene are LGHNA and YNFKEQ. The CDR3 here is CASSQGATASYEQYF. The CDR3 bases are TGTGCCAGCAGCCAGGGGGCTACAGCTTCCTACGAGCAGTACTTC.

Remarks on this clonotype: Since a much larger clone is just one base distant, this may be a read error. The V gene is TRBV28, the J gene TRBJ2-5; maybe TRBD1 (6 bases). The CDR3 is 18 residues long. The V end lost 2 bases, the J end lost 7 bases, and 26 bases lay between the germline ends. Germline CDR1 is MDHEN and CDR2 is SYDVKM. CDR3 amino acids: CASSLPQGLGPSRGTQYF. CDR3 bases: TGTGCCAGCAGTTTACCCCAGGGGTTGGGGCCCAGCAGAGGGACCCAGTACTTC.

Notes on this clonotype: This may stem from a read error, because a much larger clone lies one nucleotide away. This chain uses TRBV25-1 with TRBJ2-7; 8 nucleotides agree with TRBD1. The CDR3 consists of 13 residues. CDR1 MGHDK and CDR2 SYGVNS come from the germline V gene. After removal of 2 bases from V and 7 bases from J, the junction contained 4 bases not matched to a gene. The CDR3 loop is CASSEQGAREQYF. Here the CDR3 DNA reads TGTGCCAGCAGTGAACAGGGGGCGCGAGAGCAGTACTTC.

Concerning this clonotype: This could be a read error, since a much larger clone is one nucleotide away. This chain joins TRBV7-9 and TRBJ1-4; 8 bases fit TRBD1. Germline V gene lookup returns CDR1 SEHNR and CDR2 FQNEAQ (reference sequence). The V segment lost 4 bases and the J segment 6 bases; nucleotides outside the gene matches: 4. The CDR3 contains 14 residues. The DNA for the CDR3 is TGTGCCAGCAGCTCAGAGGACAGGGATGAAAAACTGTTTTTT. Translating gives CASSSEDRDEKLFF. The variable domain in full, with the rest retrieved from reference TRBV7-9 and TRBJ1-4, is DTGVSQNPRHKITKRGQNVTFRCDPISEHNRLYWYRQTLGQGPEFLTYFQNEAQLEKSRLLSDRFSAERPKGSFSTLEIQRTEQGDSAMYLCASSSEDRDEKLFFGSGTQLSVL.

With regard to this clonotype: A much larger clone differs from this one at a single base, so this may be a read error. The chain carries TRBV7-3 and TRBJ2-3; D possibly matches TRBD1 or TRBD2 (5 bases each). This CDR3 has 13 residues. Germline assignment: CDR1 SGHTA and CDR2 FQGTGA. V was pared by 4 bases and J by 4 bases, with 9 bases between. The CDR3 coding sequence is TGTGCCAGCAGCTCGATGGGGGCAGATACGCAGTATTTT. It codes for CASSSMGADTQYF.

This clonotype is labeled as medium-sized. The CDR3 spells CASSLYRGRSGANVLTF. In DNA form, the CDR3 reads TGTGCCAGCAGTTTATACAGGGGGCGCTCTGGGGCCAACGTCCTGACTTTC. The rearrangement joins TRBV28 to TRBJ2-6; 9 bases match TRBD1. The CDR3 loop spans 17 amino acids. The V gene's germline CDR1 is MDHEN and CDR2 SYDVKM. V gave up 1 base and J gave up 0 bases; unmatched junction bases: 1.

Within the sample, this clonotype is large. The J gene is TRBJ2-7, the V gene TRBV4-1; possibly TRBD1 for D (6 bases). This CDR3 is 15 amino acids long. V was cut by 3 bases and J by 2 bases, with 14 bases left in between. CDR1 is MGHRA and CDR2 is YSYEKL in the germline V gene. Written as DNA, the CDR3 is TGCGCCAGCAGCCAGGGTCCGGGACAAACCTACGAGCAGTACTTC. This translates into CASSQGPGQTYEQYF.

By its share, this clonotype is large. The chain recombines TRBV20-1 with TRBJ2-1; TRBD1 or TRBD2 may be the D gene (5 bases each). Germline CDR1 and CDR2: DFQATT and SNEGSKA (reference sequence). V dropped 1 base and J dropped 5 bases, with 9 bases sitting between them. CDR3 size: 13 residues. The CDR3: CSARAGDHNEQFF. In DNA form, the CDR3 reads TGCAGTGCTAGAGCCGGGGACCACAATGAGCAGTTCTTC.

This clonotype is termed large (0.1 to 1%). V gene TRBV20-1 combines with J gene TRBJ2-7; D unresolved. The V gene's germline CDR1 is DFQATT and CDR2 SNEGSKA (reference sequence). This CDR3 spans 13 amino acids. The V and J ends lost 2 bases and 2 bases respectively, with 10 bases between them. The CDR3 sequence: CSARSPLTYEQYF. CDR3 bases: TGCAGTGCTAGAAGCCCGCTGACCTACGAGCAGTACTTC.

By share, this clonotype ranks as medium-sized (0.01 to 0.1%). This chain connects TRBV7-6 to TRBJ2-1, with unresolved D. V was pared by 4 bases and J by 0 bases, with 10 bases between. CDR3 length: 15 residues. Germline V gene data show CDR1 as SGHVS and CDR2 as FNYEAQ. This CDR3 reads CASSSLADSYNEQFF. CDR3 nucleotides: TGTGCCAGCAGCTCACTTGCCGACTCCTACAATGAGCAGTTCTTC.

V usage is TRBV19 and J usage is TRBJ1-2; TRBD1 is a possible D gene (5 bases). CDR3 length equals 13 residues. CDR1 and CDR2 from the germline V gene are LNHDA and SQIVND (reference sequence). Trimming shortened V by 5 bases and J by 4 bases, and 11 bases separated the two germline ends. CDR3: CASSLDTFYGYTF. In DNA, the CDR3 is TGTGCCAGTAGTTTGGACACATTCTATGGCTACACCTTC.

This clonotype is termed large. The chain combines TRBV7-3 with TRBJ2-1; 15 bases map to TRBD2. This CDR3 is 18 amino acids long. V lost 5 bases, J lost 0 bases, and 5 bases stayed unmatched. Germline lookup yields CDR1 SGHTA and CDR2 FQGTGA. CDR3 in amino acids: CASSPGLAGGSSYNEQFF. CDR3 DNA sequence: TGTGCCAGCAGCCCCGGACTAGCGGGGGGGAGCTCCTACAATGAGCAGTTCTTC.

By sample fraction, this clonotype is medium-sized (0.01 to 0.1%). V gene TRBV27 combines with J gene TRBJ1-5, with D possibly TRBD1 on 5 matching bases. Germline V lookup: CDR1 MNHEY, CDR2 SMNVEV (reference sequence). With 5 bases removed from V and 2 bases from J, the gap between germline ends came to 13 bases. The CDR3 length is 15 residues. CDR3 nucleotides: TGTGCCAGCAGTCCGTGGCTGGGGGGCAATCAGCCCCAGCATTTT. Translated: CASSPWLGGNQPQHF.

The rearrangement links TRBV29-1 to TRBJ2-2; 7 positions agree with TRBD1. With V trimmed by 1 base and J by 3 bases, 5 bases remained unmatched. The CDR3 totals 15 residues. The germline CDR1 and CDR2 sequences are SQVTM and ANQGSEA. The CDR3 reads CSVEGRGLHTGELFF. The DNA of the CDR3 is TGCAGCGTTGAAGGCAGGGGGTTGCACACCGGGGAGCTGTTTTTT.

This clonotype is large in the sample. The V and J genes are TRBV29-1 and TRBJ1-1, with 8 bases aligning to TRBD1. CDR1 is SQVTM, CDR2 ANQGSEA, per germline. This CDR3 spans 14 amino acids. V shed 1 base, J shed 5 bases, and the junction held 6 bases outside the gene matches. This CDR3 is CSVEGGQGNTEAFF. CDR3 nucleotides: TGCAGCGTTGAAGGAGGACAGGGTAATACTGAAGCTTTCTTT.

This clonotype was observed a handful of times. The chain has TRBV5-4 and TRBJ2-7, with D perhaps matching TRBD1 (6 bases). The germline gives CDR1 SGHNT, CDR2 YYREEE (reference sequence). There are 15 residues in the CDR3. Trimming cost V 4 bases and J 4 bases, with 18 bases left between them. In DNA form, the CDR3 reads TGTGCCAGCAGCCATTCCGACAGGATCCCGTACGAGCAGTACTTC. This codes for CASSHSDRIPYEQYF.

As to this clonotype: A much larger clone differs by one base, so this may be a read error. The V gene is TRBV2, the J gene TRBJ2-5; D might be TRBD2 (5 bases). V shed 4 bases and J shed 4 bases, with 13 bases lying between them. The length of the CDR3 is 14 residues. Germline assignment: CDR1 SNHLY and CDR2 FYNNEI. Here the CDR3 DNA reads TGTGCCAGCAGTGTAGCGCTCGTTCGAGAGACCCAGTACTTC. Its translation is CASSVALVRETQYF.